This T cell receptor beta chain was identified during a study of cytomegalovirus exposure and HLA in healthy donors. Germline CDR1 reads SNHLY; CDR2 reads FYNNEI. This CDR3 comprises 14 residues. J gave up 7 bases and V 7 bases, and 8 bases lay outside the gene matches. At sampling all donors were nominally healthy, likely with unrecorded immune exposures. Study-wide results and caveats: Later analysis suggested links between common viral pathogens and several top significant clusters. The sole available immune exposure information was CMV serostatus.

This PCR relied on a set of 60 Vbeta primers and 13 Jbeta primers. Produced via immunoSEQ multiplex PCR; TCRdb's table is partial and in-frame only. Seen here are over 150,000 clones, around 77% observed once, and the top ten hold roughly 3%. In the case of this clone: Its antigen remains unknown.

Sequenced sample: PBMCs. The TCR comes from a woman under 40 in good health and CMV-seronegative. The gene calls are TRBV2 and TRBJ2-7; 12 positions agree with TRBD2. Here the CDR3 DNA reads TGTGCCAGCATCACGACTAGCGGGAGTCGTGAGCAGTACTTC. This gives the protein CASITTSGSREQYF.